The entry below describes one T cell receptor (beta chain). Its antigen remains unknown. This record belongs to a study of CD8 T cells in ankylosing spondylitis. Study-wide results and caveats: A number of the motif variants had already been described in reactive arthritis synovial fluid and blood. Significant enrichment of disease-linked clones was reportedly seen in matched ankylosing spondylitis synovial fluid. A TCR beta motif of several highly homologous variants seemed to mark ankylosing spondylitis blood.

CDR1 and CDR2 from the germline V gene are KGHDR and SFDVKD. The V and J ends lost 4 bases and 1 base respectively, with 12 bases between them. The length of the CDR3 is 16 residues. Making the TCR beta libraries involved quantitative 5'-RACE with molecular barcodes. TCRdb reanalysed the 5' RACE reads using MiXCR and keeps one entry per CDR3 protein. Of a few hundred thousand distinct CDR3 sequences in the sample, less than 25% were seen once. The chain combines TRBV24-1 with TRBJ2-2; D is possibly TRBD2 (6 bases). This sequence was found in a female donor with ankylosing spondylitis or in good health (not recorded which). Input material: blood, either unsorted or a sorted T cell fraction (not recorded which). CDR3 protein: CATSDSGTQNTGELFF. CDR3 in DNA: TGTGCCACCAGTGACTCCGGGACTCAGAACACCGGGGAGCTGTTTTTT.